This TCR beta chain was identified in a study of post-analysis software for immune sequencing data. Across the whole study: Secondary progressive, relapsing-remitting and progressive-relapsing multiple sclerosis were among the included disease courses.

V was clipped by 0 bases and J by 9 bases, with 9 bases between them. CDR3 length: 13 amino acids. Germline CDR1 and CDR2: ENHRY and SYGVKD. Incorporated into the TCR beta cDNA libraries were unique molecular identifiers, which served to reduce PCR and sequencing biases. The yield from roughly 1 to 10 million T cells was approximately 500,000 cDNA molecules in total. Each CDR3 protein gets one entry after TCRdb re-called the PCR reads with MiXCR. The profile shows 650,000 to 850,000 distinct CDR3 sequences, 53% of them singletons. Overall study findings and caveats: Included in a set of roughly five TRBV segments more frequent in patients than controls were TRBV5-6, TRBV5-1 and TRBV20-1. Multiple sclerosis patients showed significantly lower normalized Chao1 diversity than controls did.

Worth noting for this clonotype: Its antigen is currently unknown.

This TCR derives from a girl aged 10-17 years with multiple sclerosis. The specimen sequenced was blood. This rearrangement joins TRBV10-3 to TRBJ2-1; no clear D. The CDR3 region has the DNA TGTGCCATCAGTGAGTCCGCGGCAAGTGAGCAGTTCTTC. Translation gives CAISESAASEQFF.